The rows below give T cell receptor beta chains drawn from one sample of a study of shared clonotypes between healthy human individuals. Some clones are missing from TCRdb's copy, which holds only in-frame ones; the method was immunoSEQ multiplex PCR. This sample has almost 750,000 clones, with approximately 72% found just once. Sample: memory CD4+ T cells sorted from blood. All receptors derive from a woman in her 30s in good health. Both conserved end residues are part of each CDR3. Each record gives: clone size, D gene, V gene, J gene, CDR3 protein, CDR3 DNA. A D gene is named only where the DNA matches it firmly. A clone size is listed for some rows: how often the clone was seen (once, few, many), or a class if it is expanded.

>few|TRBD2|TRBV5-1|TRBJ2-2
CASKREPGELFF
TGCGCCAGCAAGCGGGAGCCCGGGGAGCTGTTTTTT
>-|-|TRBV6-1|TRBJ1-3
CASSKGNSGNTIYF
TGTGCCAGCAGTAAGGGCAACTCTGGAAACACCATATATTTT
>-|-|TRBV7-2|TRBJ1-1
CASSFQGRDTEAFF
TGTGCCAGCAGCTTTCAGGGGCGGGACACTGAAGCTTTCTTT
>-|-|TRBV25-1|TRBJ1-1
CASSEWVNTEAFF
TGTGCCAGCAGTGAATGGGTGAACACTGAAGCTTTCTTT
>few|-|TRBV5-6|TRBJ2-5
CASSRTGPGETQYF
TGTGCCAGCAGCCGGACGGGGCCCGGGGAGACCCAGTACTTC
>-|-|TRBV5-6|TRBJ1-4
CASGIAGTDEKLFF
TGTGCCAGCGGTATTGCGGGGACCGATGAAAAACTGTTTTTT
>few|TRBD1|TRBV19|TRBJ1-1
CASRRDRGNTEAFF
TGTGCCAGTAGGAGGGACAGGGGGAACACTGAAGCTTTCTTT
>once|-|TRBV5-4|TRBJ2-1
CASSWDLRNNEQFF
TGTGCCAGCAGCTGGGACCTAAGAAACAATGAGCAGTTCTTC
>-|-|TRBV29-1|TRBJ1-1
CSVRGNHRAFF
TGCAGCGTTCGGGGGAATCATCGAGCTTTCTTT
>few|TRBD1|TRBV7-9|TRBJ1-1
CASSVQIRGRGTEAFF
TGTGCCAGCAGCGTCCAAATCAGGGGGCGAGGCACTGAAGCTTTCTTT
>-|-|TRBV29-1|TRBJ2-1
CSVHDLHSSYNEQFF
TGCAGCGTCCATGATCTCCATAGCTCCTACAATGAGCAGTTCTTC
>-|TRBD1|TRBV19|TRBJ2-7
CASSLRDRGPYEQYF
TGTGCCAGTAGCCTCCGGGACAGGGGTCCCTACGAGCAGTACTTC
>-|-|TRBV25-1|TRBJ2-7
CASSGRGHYEQYF
TGTGCCAGCAGTGGACGGGGACACTACGAGCAGTACTTC
>few|TRBD1|TRBV7-3|TRBJ2-1
CASSSGTGYNEQFF
TGTGCCAGCAGCTCAGGGACAGGCTACAATGAGCAGTTCTTC
>-|TRBD1|TRBV4-1|TRBJ2-4
CASSQQPGQTGGNIQYF
TGCGCCAGCAGCCAACAACCGGGACAAACAGGGGGAAACATTCAGTACTTC
>few|-|TRBV5-1|TRBJ2-5
CASSLVQGFYETQYF
TGCGCCAGCAGCTTGGTACAGGGCTTCTATGAGACCCAGTACTTC
>once|TRBD2|TRBV6-4|TRBJ2-7
CASRAGTSGYEQYF
TGTGCCAGCAGAGCCGGGACTAGCGGGTACGAGCAGTACTTC
>-|-|TRBV19|TRBJ2-4
CASSVQKNIQYF
TGTGCCAGTAGTGTTCAGAAAAACATTCAGTACTTC
>-|-|TRBV11-2|TRBJ2-7
CASSLSDLGEQYF
TGTGCCAGCAGCTTATCAGACCTGGGCGAGCAGTACTTC
>-|-|TRBV28|TRBJ1-2
CASSTIVGVYGDGYTF
TGTGCCAGCAGCACAATCGTGGGGGTATACGGCGATGGCTACACCTTC
>-|-|TRBV5-1|TRBJ2-1
CASSLEASGSHNEQFF
TGCGCCAGCAGCTTGGAGGCAAGCGGGTCCCACAATGAGCAGTTCTTC
>-|TRBD1|TRBV5-8|TRBJ1-2
CASSLPRTGIYGYTF
TGTGCCAGCAGCCTACCACGGACAGGGATATATGGCTACACCTTC
>-|-|TRBV7-6|TRBJ2-1
CASSPQGAGYSYNEQFF
TGTGCCAGCAGCCCCCAAGGGGCGGGCTACTCCTACAATGAGCAGTTCTTC
>-|TRBD2|TRBV5-1|TRBJ2-1
CASSLVSSGRVSYNEQFF
TGCGCCAGCAGCTTGGTGAGCAGCGGGAGGGTCTCCTACAATGAGCAGTTCTTC
>many|TRBD2|TRBV4-2|TRBJ2-1
CASSHRSGSNEQFF
TGTGCCAGCAGCCACCGTAGCGGGAGCAATGAGCAGTTCTTC
>-|-|TRBV5-1|TRBJ1-1
CASSPIGGNTEAFF
TGCGCCAGCAGCCCAATTGGGGGGAACACTGAAGCTTTCTTT
>-|TRBD2|TRBV7-8|TRBJ2-1
CASRPTFGLAGGYNEQFF
TGTGCCAGCAGACCAACCTTCGGACTAGCGGGGGGTTACAATGAGCAGTTCTTC
>-|TRBD1|TRBV11-2|TRBJ1-2
CASSFVTGTANYGYTF
TGTGCCAGCAGCTTTGTTACAGGGACAGCTAACTATGGCTACACCTTC
>-|-|TRBV7-3|TRBJ2-1
CASSVIGSSNEQFF
TGTGCCAGCAGCGTTATAGGGTCCAGCAATGAGCAGTTCTTC
>-|-|TRBV6-1|TRBJ2-2
CASKRGAGPPGELFF
TGTGCCAGCAAGAGAGGAGCGGGCCCACCCGGGGAGCTGTTTTTT